Shown below are 32 T cell receptor beta chains from a single sample sequenced in a study of OX40 agonist ivuxolimab in advanced cancers. Assay used: immunoSEQ multiplex PCR; TCRdb lists only in-frame clones, some missing. The table has about 50,000 clones, 79% seen once. The source material was CD4+ or CD8+ T cells sorted from blood, sampled in a trial of the OX40 agonist ivuxolimab. The source is an adult with an advanced solid tumor such as melanoma, head and neck, liver or kidney cancer.

This clone was seen a single time. The V call is TRBV11-2, the J call TRBJ2-1; 11 bases align to TRBD1. This CDR3 is built from 15 residues. From germline, CDR1 is SGHAT and CDR2 FQNNGV. With 3 bases clipped from V and 6 bases from J, the junction kept 4 bases outside the gene matches. This CDR3 reads CASSFSGQGANEQFF. The CDR3 DNA reads as TGTGCCAGCAGCTTCTCCGGACAGGGGGCCAATGAGCAGTTCTTC.

The J gene is TRBJ1-5, the V gene TRBV6-5; a possible D gene is TRBD1 (5 bases). Germline V CDR1 and CDR2: MNHEY, SVGAGI. V was cut by 4 bases and J by 9 bases, with 16 bases left in between. This CDR3 spans 14 amino acids. The chain's CDR3 is CASSSRQFQRPQHF. The CDR3 bases are TGTGCCAGCAGTTCCCGACAGTTTCAAAGGCCCCAGCATTTT.

The chain combines TRBV2 with TRBJ1-5; D uncertain. CDR1 and CDR2 (germline): SNHLY, FYNNEI. V was cut by 6 bases and J by 2 bases, with 14 bases left in between. The CDR3 runs to 15 residues. As DNA, the CDR3 is TGTGCCAGCAGACCCACAGAGGGTCGCAATCAGCCCCAGCATTTT. Protein product: CASRPTEGRNQPQHF.

This rearrangement joins TRBV7-2 to TRBJ1-2, with TRBD1 matching over 7 bases. The germline gives CDR1 SGHTA, CDR2 FQGNSA. This CDR3 contains 17 residues. V lost 5 bases, J lost 3 bases, and 15 bases stayed unmatched. CDR3 nucleotides: TGTGCCAGCAGCCAAGACCATCCGGGGACAGACTACTATGGCTACACCTTC. Translation gives CASSQDHPGTDYYGYTF.

This chain joins TRBV5-1 and TRBJ2-3, with D perhaps given as TRBD1 or TRBD2 (6 bases each). V gave up 1 base and J gave up 6 bases, with 18 bases separating them. The CDR3 length is 16 residues. Germline assignment: CDR1 SGHRS and CDR2 YFSETQ. The CDR3 DNA reads as TGCGCCAGCAGCTTGAGCCCCGGGGGCCTGGGGGATACGCAGTATTTT. The encoded protein is CASSLSPGGLGDTQYF. The full variable domain, with the rest looked up from reference TRBV5-1 and TRBJ2-3, is KAGVTQTPRYLIKTRGQQVTLSCSPISGHRSVSWYQQTPGQGLQFLFEYFSETQRNKGNFPGRFSGRQFSNSRSEMNVSTLELGDSALYLCASSLSPGGLGDTQYFGPGTRLTVL.

The chain employs TRBV7-2 and TRBJ1-5; D gene ambiguous. Trimming removed 4 bases at V and 0 bases at J, with 7 bases between. The CDR3 spans 14 residues. In germline, CDR1 is SGHTA, CDR2 FQGNSA. CDR3 bases: TGTGCCAGCAGCTCCCATTATAGCAATCAGCCCCAGCATTTT. This translates into CASSSHYSNQPQHF.

CDR3 region: CASNPTGTVNTEAFF. CDR3 nucleotides: TGTGCCAGTAACCCGACAGGGACGGTGAACACTGAAGCTTTCTTT. This rearrangement joins TRBV19 to TRBJ1-1, with 7 nucleotides matching TRBD1. The trim removed 7 bases at V and 0 bases at J, leaving 8 bases unmatched. The CDR3 consists of 15 residues. CDR1 and CDR2 from the germline V gene are LNHDA and SQIVND (reference sequence).

The chain links TRBV5-1 to TRBJ2-1, with D perhaps TRBD1 (5 bases). Trimming removed 1 base from V and 5 bases from J, with 10 bases in between. Germline V gene lookup returns CDR1 SGHRS and CDR2 YFSETQ. The CDR3 length is 14 residues. CDR3 nucleotides: TGCGCCAGCAGCTTGCTGTCACAGGACAATGAGCAGTTCTTC. As protein: CASSLLSQDNEQFF.

This clone was counted a single time. The same CDR3 also results from other DNA sequences found in this sample. The gene calls are TRBV2 and TRBJ1-3, with 7 bases matching TRBD1. The CDR3 covers 14 residues. The germline V gene has CDR1 SNHLY and CDR2 FYNNEI. V was clipped by 6 bases and J by 4 bases; unmatched bases: 6. The CDR3 DNA reads as TGTGCCAGCAGCGTGACAGGGACCGGAAACACCATATATTTT. Encoded protein: CASSVTGTGNTIYF.

This clone was observed once. Mismatch with germline at one junction end may stem from a read error. Other DNA sequences of this sample code for an identical CDR3. The rearrangement uses TRBV28 and TRBJ1-6, with TRBD1 identical over 8 bases. The germline CDR1 and CDR2 sequences are MDHEN and SYDVKM. This CDR3 has 16 amino acids. The CDR3 reads CASSGRTGQGNSPLHF. The DNA of the CDR3 is TGTGCCAGCAGCGGTCGGACAGGGCAAGGGAATTCACCTCTCCACTTT.

This clone turned up a few times. V usage is TRBV6-4 and J usage is TRBJ2-1; 10 positions match TRBD1. V was clipped by 5 bases and J by 9 bases; unmatched bases: 4. The CDR3 runs 13 residues. The germline gives CDR1 MRHNA, CDR2 SNTAGT. CDR3 sequence reads: CASSTTGGGEQFF. The DNA of the CDR3 is TGTGCCAGCAGTACGACAGGGGGCGGTGAGCAGTTCTTC.

A single count supports this clone. The chain joins TRBV6-5 to TRBJ2-3; possible D gene TRBD2, 5 bases. Deletions cut 6 bases from V and 6 bases from J, with 10 bases between. Germline assignment: CDR1 MNHEY and CDR2 SVGAGI. The CDR3 covers 12 residues. CDR3 protein: CASRSGWDTQYF. In DNA, the CDR3 is TGTGCCAGCAGGAGCGGTTGGGATACGCAGTATTTT.

The table lists this clone with a count of one. This chain connects TRBV4-3 to TRBJ2-7; 10 bases line up with TRBD1. The germline CDR1 and CDR2 sequences are LGHNA and YSLEER. The junction had 8 bases not matched to a gene; V was cut back by 3 bases and J by 6 bases. The CDR3 has 15 amino acids. CDR3 sequence: CASSQGVDRGLEQYF. The CDR3 DNA reads TGCGCCAGCAGCCAGGGTGTAGACAGGGGGCTCGAGCAGTACTTC.

The chain recombines TRBV6-1 with TRBJ2-2; possibly TRBD2 for D (5 bases). V lost 6 bases to trimming and J lost 4 bases, with 15 bases between them. Germline CDR1 reads MNHNS; CDR2 reads SASEGT. The CDR3 contains 15 residues. The DNA of the CDR3 is TGTGCCAGCAGCACCCTGGACTGGGGCACCGGGGAGCTGTTTTTT. It yields the protein CASSTLDWGTGELFF.

The rearrangement joins TRBV7-2 to TRBJ1-1; D might be TRBD1 (5 bases). Between the trimmed V and J ends, which lost 0 bases and 5 bases, there was a span of 10 bases. CDR1 and CDR2 (germline): SGHTA, FQGNSA. The CDR3 covers 14 residues. As DNA, the CDR3 is TGTGCCAGCAGCTTAGCAGCAGGGCGAACTGAAGCTTTCTTT. As protein: CASSLAAGRTEAFF.

This clone was found a few times. V and J are TRBV10-3 and TRBJ2-5; D unresolved. Trimming took off 3 bases at V and 1 base at J, with 6 bases between the two ends. In germline, CDR1 is ENHRY, CDR2 SYGVKD. The CDR3 has 13 amino acids. Written as DNA, the CDR3 is TGTGCCATCAGTGATGGAGTCCAAGAGACCCAGTACTTC. This sequence encodes CAISDGVQETQYF.

The chain recombines TRBV11-3 with TRBJ2-3; D is perhaps TRBD1 or TRBD2 (5 bases each). The germline CDR1 and CDR2 sequences are SGHNT and YENEEA. V lost 4 bases to trimming and J lost 8 bases, with 7 bases between them. This CDR3 is built from 11 residues. CDR3 protein: CASSSGLTQYF. The CDR3 DNA sequence: TGTGCCAGCAGCTCGGGGCTTACGCAGTATTTT.

The V gene is TRBV4-2, the J gene TRBJ2-2, with 8 bases fitting TRBD1. Germline CDR1 is LGHNA and CDR2 is YNFKEQ. This CDR3 has 18 amino acids. V was pared by 0 bases and J by 7 bases, with 13 bases of the junction left unmatched. The CDR3, as DNA: TGTGCCAGCAGCCAAGAGCTCCAGGGGGCTCCTCGGGGCGGGGAGCTGTTTTTT. Translating gives CASSQELQGAPRGGELFF.

This clone has only a few counts. The chain couples TRBV19 to TRBJ2-1, with 7 positions matching TRBD1. CDR3 length: 15 residues. Unmatched junction bases numbered 9, after V lost 4 bases and J lost 6 bases. CDR1 and CDR2 from the germline V gene are LNHDA and SQIVND (reference sequence). The CDR3 reads CASSTPGQIFNEQFF. DNA for the CDR3: TGTGCCAGTAGTACTCCGGGACAGATATTCAATGAGCAGTTCTTC.

The chain employs TRBV7-2 and TRBJ2-1; 9 bases line up with TRBD2. V gave up 1 base and J gave up 9 bases; unmatched junction bases: 7. CDR3 length: 15 amino acids. Germline-derived CDR1 and CDR2 are SGHTA and FQGNSA. In DNA form, the CDR3 reads TGTGCCAGCAGCTTAGGGGGCGGGAGGGCCACTGAGCAGTTCTTC. It yields the protein CASSLGGGRATEQFF. Full variable domain (outside the CDR3, taken from reference TRBV7-2 and TRBJ2-1): GAGVSQSPSNKVTEKGKDVELRCDPISGHTALYWYRQSLGQGLEFLIYFQGNSAPDKSGLPSDRFSAERTGGSVSTLTIQRTQQEDSAVYLCASSLGGGRATEQFFGPGTRLTVL.

This clone was seen a handful of times. This chain connects TRBV10-3 to TRBJ2-3; D uncertain. The CDR3 totals 14 residues. Germline V CDR1 and CDR2: ENHRY, SYGVKD. Trimming removed 2 bases at V and 11 bases at J, with 17 bases between. CDR3: CAISEPRMGLLQYF. In DNA, the CDR3 is TGTGCCATCAGTGAGCCCCGGATGGGCCTTTTGCAGTATTTT.

This sequence joins TRBV12-5 and TRBJ2-5; TRBD1 matches 9 bases. The J segment lost 5 bases and the V segment lost 8 bases, leaving 15 bases of the junction unmatched. Germline-derived CDR1 and CDR2 are LGHNT and FRNRAP. The CDR3 loop spans 16 amino acids. The CDR3 spells CASQTLTGGKKETQYF. The CDR3 DNA follows: TGTGCTAGTCAAACCTTGACAGGGGGAAAGAAGGAGACCCAGTACTTC. Looking up the rest from reference TRBV12-5 and TRBJ2-5 gives the full variable domain: DARVTQTPRHKVTEMGQEVTMRCQPILGHNTVFWYRQTMMQGLELLAYFRNRAPLDDSGMPKDRFSAEMPDATLATLKIQPSEPRDSAVYFCASQTLTGGKKETQYFGPGTRLLVL.

The CDR3 sequence is CASSLVQGNGYTF. The CDR3 DNA reads TGCGCCAGCAGCTTGGTTCAGGGGAATGGCTACACCTTC. V usage is TRBV5-1 and J usage is TRBJ1-2; possibly TRBD1 for D (6 bases). CDR3 size: 13 residues. CDR1 is SGHRS and CDR2 is YFSETQ in the germline V gene. Trimming pared 0 bases from V and 6 bases from J, leaving 9 bases between.

The J gene is TRBJ1-2, the V gene TRBV4-1; a weak D match, TRBD1 (5 bases). Germline CDR1 reads MGHRA; CDR2 reads YSYEKL. Trimming pared 1 base from V and 1 base from J, leaving 16 bases between. The CDR3 consists of 17 residues. CDR3 sequence reads: CASSQGSPGRNNYGYTF. In DNA, the CDR3 is TGCGCCAGCAGCCAAGGAAGTCCAGGGAGAAATAACTATGGCTACACCTTC.

The gene calls are TRBV11-2 and TRBJ2-1, with no clear D. Looked up from germline, CDR1 is SGHAT and CDR2 is FQNNGV. V lost 6 bases and J lost 8, with 20 bases in between. This CDR3 contains 15 residues. The CDR3, as DNA: TGTGCCAGCAGGTCGCCGGGCGCCCTTGGGGATGAGCAGTTCTTC. This codes for CASRSPGALGDEQFF.

The chain couples TRBV23-1 to TRBJ1-1, with a possible D match to TRBD1 (6 bases). TRBV23-1 is annotated as an ORF whose role is uncertain. The CDR3 length is 19 residues. V gave up 2 bases and J gave up 0 bases, with 22 bases separating them. The CDR3 loop reads CASSQPRTGQGLMNTEAFF. The CDR3 DNA reads as TGCGCCAGCAGTCAACCCCGGACTGGCCAGGGGCTCATGAACACTGAAGCTTTCTTT.

The chain is built from TRBV30 and TRBJ2-7; D gene uncertain. Germline-derived CDR1 and CDR2 are GTSNPN and SVGIG (reference sequence). Trimming cost V 1 base and J 4 bases, with 5 bases left between them. The CDR3 has 11 amino acids. The CDR3 nucleotides are TGTGCCTGGAGTGCCTCATACGAGCAGTACTTC. Translation: CAWSASYEQYF. Combining the CDR3 with reference TRBV30 and TRBJ2-7 gives the whole variable domain SQTIHQWPATLVQPVGSPLSLECTVEGTSNPNLYWYRQAAGRGLQLLFYSVGIGQISSEVPQNLSASRPQDRQFILSSKKLLLSDSGFYLCAWSASYEQYFGPGTRLTVT.

J is TRBJ2-5 and V is TRBV7-2; 8 bases fit TRBD2. Germline V lookup: CDR1 SGHTA, CDR2 FQGNSA. This CDR3 region has 14 residues. V lost 1 base to trimming and J lost 4 bases; unmatched junction nucleotides: 2. DNA of the CDR3: TGTGCCAGCAGCTTAGTAAGCGGGAGAGAGACCCAGTACTTC. This encodes CASSLVSGRETQYF.

The chain carries TRBV20-1 and TRBJ2-1; TRBD2 might be the D (5 bases). The CDR3 length is 11 residues. V was shortened by 2 bases and J by 9 bases, with 8 bases between the two germline ends. Germline V lookup: CDR1 DFQATT, CDR2 SNEGSKA (reference sequence). The CDR3 coding sequence is TGCAGTGCTAGAAACCGGGGTGAGCAGTTCTTC. It yields the protein CSARNRGEQFF.

A few counts support this clone. The V call is TRBV14, the J call TRBJ2-3; 7 bases are shared with TRBD1. V dropped 4 bases and J dropped 2; count of bases not matched to a gene: 6. This CDR3 has 15 amino acids. Germline V gene sequence: CDR1 SGHDN, CDR2 FVKESK. The CDR3 reads CASSPTGQVTDTQYF. The CDR3 bases are TGTGCCAGCAGCCCTACAGGACAGGTCACAGATACGCAGTATTTT.

J is TRBJ2-2 and V is TRBV5-1, with TRBD2 matching 8 bases. Germline-derived CDR1 and CDR2 are SGHRS and YFSETQ. The CDR3 runs 16 residues. V lost 5 bases and J lost 5; bases outside the gene matches: 11. CDR3 loop: CASRPGLGRGTGELFF. CDR3 nucleotides: TGCGCCAGCAGGCCGGGACTAGGTCGCGGGACCGGGGAGCTGTTTTTT.

This clone occurred once. The junction departs from germline at one end; a sequencing error may be responsible. The rearrangement uses TRBV28 and TRBJ2-7; D may match TRBD1 or TRBD2 (5 bases each). Germline V CDR1 and CDR2: MDHEN, SYDVKM. The CDR3 totals 15 residues. CDR3 DNA: TGTGCCAGCAGTTTTGAGCAGGGACCGTCCTACGGGCAGTACTTC. This translates into CASSFEQGPSYGQYF.